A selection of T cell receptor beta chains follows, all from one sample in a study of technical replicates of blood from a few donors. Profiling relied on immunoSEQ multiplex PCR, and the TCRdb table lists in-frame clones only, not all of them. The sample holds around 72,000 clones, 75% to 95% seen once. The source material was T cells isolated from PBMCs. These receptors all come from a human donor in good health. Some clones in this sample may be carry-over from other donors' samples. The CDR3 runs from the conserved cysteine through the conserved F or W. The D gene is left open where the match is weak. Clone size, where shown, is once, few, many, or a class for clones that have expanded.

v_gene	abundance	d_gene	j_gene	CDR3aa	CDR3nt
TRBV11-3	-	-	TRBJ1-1	CASSLRQRGWGTNTEAFF	TGTGCCAGCAGCTTAAGACAGCGGGGGTGGGGGACGAACACTGAAGCTTTCTTT
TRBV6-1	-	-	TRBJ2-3	CASMRDTQYF	TGTGCCAGCATGAGGGATACGCAGTATTTT
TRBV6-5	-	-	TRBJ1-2	CASSYSGGNHYGYTF	TGTGCCAGCAGTTACTCAGGGGGAAATCACTATGGCTACACCTTC
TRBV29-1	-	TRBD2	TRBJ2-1	CSVYSGGVYNEQFF	TGCAGCGTTTACAGCGGGGGAGTATACAATGAGCAGTTCTTC
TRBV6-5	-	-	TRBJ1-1	CASSTQNTEAFF	TGTGCCAGCAGTACACAGAACACTGAAGCTTTCTTT
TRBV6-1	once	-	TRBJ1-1	CASNRGGGLRTEAFF	TGTGCCAGCAACAGAGGGGGGGGTTTACGGACTGAAGCTTTCTTT
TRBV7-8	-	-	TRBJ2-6	CASSLVDQTDVSGANVLTF	TGTGCCAGCAGCTTAGTTGACCAAACAGATGTCTCTGGGGCCAACGTCCTGACTTTC
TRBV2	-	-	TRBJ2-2	CASLANTGELFF	TGTGCCAGCCTCGCGAACACCGGGGAGCTGTTTTTT
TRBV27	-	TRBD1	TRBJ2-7	CASNKQGPMYEQYF	TGTGCCAGCAATAAACAGGGGCCTATGTACGAGCAGTACTTC
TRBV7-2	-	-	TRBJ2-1	CASSSRSGPSSYNEQFF	TGTGCCAGCAGCTCACGAAGCGGGCCAAGCTCCTACAATGAGCAGTTCTTC
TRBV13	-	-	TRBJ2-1	CASSFRRAGGYEQFF	TGTGCCAGCAGCTTTCGGAGGGCCGGTGGATATGAGCAGTTCTTC
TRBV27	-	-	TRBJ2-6	CASSLLRGGPSSGANVLTF	TGTGCCAGCAGTTTATTGCGGGGAGGCCCGAGCTCTGGGGCCAACGTCCTGACTTTC